This TCR beta chain was identified during a study of blood T cell repertoires in COVID-19. Study overall: The origin of the acute and convalescent COVID-19 samples was the United States, Italy and Spain.

This CDR3 contains 16 residues. The trim removed 7 bases at V and 3 bases at J, leaving 11 bases unmatched. Germline V lookup: CDR1 SGHRS, CDR2 YFSETQ. Study processing details: Reference gene primer amplification gave nucleated cell count estimates. The data were produced by immunoSEQ multiplex PCR, yet TCRdb's version contains in-frame clones alone and is incomplete. Clonal size and the V and J genes are those of that table, whereas D and trimming came from the DNA. Of fewer than 250,000 clones detected, around four fifths appear once; the ten largest clones hold around 6.4%. The sequencing input was peripheral blood. The sequence derives from a woman aged 55-69 years with active or convalescent COVID-19. V and J are TRBV5-1 and TRBJ2-1, with TRBD2 matching over 9 bases. CDR3 DNA sequence: TGCGCCAGCTATTCCGGAGCGGGGGGAGGCTACAATGAGCAGTTCTTC. It translates to CASYSGAGGGYNEQFF.